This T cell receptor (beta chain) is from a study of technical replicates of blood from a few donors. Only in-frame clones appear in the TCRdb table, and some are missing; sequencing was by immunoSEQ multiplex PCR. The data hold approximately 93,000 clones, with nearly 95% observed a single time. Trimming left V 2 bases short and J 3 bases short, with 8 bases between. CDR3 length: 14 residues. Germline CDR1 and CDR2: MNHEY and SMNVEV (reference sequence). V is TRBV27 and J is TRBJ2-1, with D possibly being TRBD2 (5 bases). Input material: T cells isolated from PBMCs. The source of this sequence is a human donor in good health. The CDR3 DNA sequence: TGTGCCAGCAGTTTAAACGGACTCTACAATGAGCAGTTCTTC. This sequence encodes CASSLNGLYNEQFF.